The rows below give T cell receptor beta chains drawn from one sample of a study of cytomegalovirus exposure and HLA in healthy donors. TCRdb's table, derived via immunoSEQ multiplex PCR, lists solely in-frame clones and lacks some. The sample lists about 180,000 clones; over 75% were seen once. Sequencing was carried out using PBMCs. These TCRs come from a woman in her fifties or sixties in good health and CMV-seronegative. CDR3s include the opening cysteine and the closing phenylalanine or tryptophan. A D gene is named only where the DNA matches it firmly.

J gene	D gene	V gene	CDR3 protein
TRBJ1-5	TRBD1	TRBV5-1	CASSLDPGQAHQPQHF
TRBJ2-7	-	TRBV27	CASGPGRSYEQYF
-	TRBD2	TRBV19	CASSNSGSSYEQYF
TRBJ2-1	-	TRBV9	CASSLTGRSYNEQFF
TRBJ2-7	-	TRBV28	CASSWGTEQYF
TRBJ1-2	TRBD1	TRBV18	CASSQDRGGMDGYTF
TRBJ2-3	TRBD2	TRBV5-4	CASRPTSGGAPDTQYF
TRBJ2-2	-	TRBV11-3	CASSFGRGREDTGELFF
TRBJ2-3	TRBD2	TRBV2	CASSGTSGYTDTQYF
TRBJ2-7	-	TRBV2	CASSLNIGYEQYF
TRBJ1-3	TRBD1	TRBV7-2	CASNKDRSGNTIYF
TRBJ2-7	-	TRBV7-3	CASSLSDGPYEQYF
TRBJ2-5	-	TRBV11-2	CASTNLAGEETQYF
TRBJ1-1	-	TRBV28	CASSFKGFDNTEAFF
TRBJ2-1	TRBD2	TRBV9	CASSVGAGRYNEQFF
TRBJ2-5	-	TRBV10-3	CAISDRAEETQYF
TRBJ2-5	-	TRBV5-1	CASSPSRREETQYF
TRBJ1-4	TRBD1	TRBV6-5	CASRSGTADEKLFF
TRBJ2-6	TRBD1	TRBV4-1	CASSQEVQGAAGANVLTF
TRBJ1-1	-	TRBV5-8	CASLLTQTAGAFF
TRBJ2-7	-	TRBV28	CASRGMFRERDEQYF
TRBJ2-3	TRBD1	TRBV5-1	CASSFSRGSDTQYF
TRBJ1-2	TRBD1	TRBV2	CASSQTGTGNGYTF
TRBJ1-5	TRBD1	TRBV28	CASIQGSRNQPQHF
TRBJ1-5	-	TRBV5-1	CASSYGERNQPQHF
TRBJ1-1	TRBD1	TRBV28	CASSAGQFEAFF
TRBJ2-5	TRBD2	TRBV29-1	CSAIISGTYQETQYF
TRBJ1-1	TRBD1	TRBV5-1	CASSIVPGQGLNTEAFF
TRBJ1-1	-	TRBV7-9	CASRAGDTKAFF
TRBJ2-1	-	TRBV5-1	CASRQFSSNEQFF
TRBJ1-1	-	TRBV10-3	CAISESRRNTEAFF
TRBJ1-1	TRBD1	TRBV7-9	CASSPGTGGVTEAFF
TRBJ2-1	TRBD1	TRBV7-7	CASSWDRGLGEQFF
TRBJ2-3	TRBD1	TRBV28	CASSSPGTGLADTQYF
TRBJ1-4	-	TRBV11-2	CASSLGQLNEKLFF
TRBJ2-1	-	TRBV5-1	CASSLVEASNEQFF
TRBJ1-1	-	TRBV6-6	CASSRETEAFF
TRBJ1-5	-	TRBV9	CASSVPYQGLSNQPQHF
TRBJ1-2	-	TRBV28	CASVRGGVPGYTF
TRBJ2-2	-	TRBV28	CASSPGITGELFF
TRBJ2-3	-	TRBV5-1	CASSLGRTGEGSTDTQYF
TRBJ1-2	-	TRBV5-4	CASSLAGSNYGYTF
TRBJ1-4	-	TRBV27	CASSLSGFPLRKLFF
TRBJ2-1	-	TRBV28	CASSLGLGQFF
TRBJ2-7	TRBD2	TRBV5-4	CAGSSSSGSYEQYF
TRBJ2-2	-	TRBV18	CASSPGGSTNTGELFF